The entry below gives a single T cell receptor beta chain sequence along with its context. The clone's antigen remains unknown. Base qualities are not at hand, and no much larger clone is one base apart. TCRbeta CDR3 regions were amplified from genomic DNA by means of the immunoSEQ Assay, a bias-controlled multiplex PCR. The paper's processing steps were these. The number of nucleated cells in each sample was estimated from the amplification of reference gene primers within the assay. To quantify the absolute abundance of each unique TCRbeta CDR3 rearrangement, sequence reads were collapsed and filtered. For each sample, productive Simpson clonality was calculated as the square root of Simpson's diversity index across productive rearrangements. TCRdb holds this immuneACCESS table with in-frame rearrangements only. Some clones are missing; in checked studies, unresolved V genes explain under half, and the rest has no known cause. That table furnishes V, J and clone size, whereas the DNA furnished D and trimming. In this sample the table shows about 110,000 clones, about 85% of which occur a single time. Of the sample, about 12% is held by the ten largest clones.

The data were obtained in a study of blood T cell repertoires in COVID-19 (dated by TCRdb to 2020 to 2022). Looking at the study overall: Samples covering the acute and convalescent phases of COVID-19 were provided by collaborators in the United States, Italy and Spain. The material from the prospective study consisted of cDNA or gDNA derived from T cells, B-cell-depleted T cells, or PBMCs. Subjects who had been exposed to COVID-19, were actively infected with it, or had recovered from it provided the deeply sampled blood TCRbeta repertoires that made up the dataset. The repertoires were released in a freely available public database intended as a resource for research on the immune response to SARS-CoV-2. The samples were drawn from two sources: the first 160 participants of the ongoing ImmuneRACE study, and 1,254 subjects contributed by 6 global collaborators. Sample metadata almost always included a de-identified subject ID, COVID-19 status, age in years and sex. Where available, HLA class I and class II types were taken from metadata supplied by the sample provider and were not determined by assay-based typing.

CDR1 and CDR2 (SGHAT, FQNNGV) derive from the germline V gene. From its cysteine to its phenylalanine, the CDR3 spans 13 amino acids. Just the 39-base CDR3 DNA is kept, in frame starting at base 1. V is clipped by 3 bases and J by 0 bases, and the sequence between their germline boundaries is 6 bases long. What the work shows at the level of the full study, not this receptor alone: The amount of clinical and demographic metadata varied by source and participant and was provided uncurated.

Whole blood was collected in K2EDTA tubes by collaborating institutions according to the institutions' own protocols. For TCRbeta analysis, collaborators shipped samples as frozen whole blood, isolated PBMCs, or DNA extracted from either of those sample types. Sequenced sample: peripheral blood. The sequence links TRBV11-2 to TRBJ2-7; there is no confident call for the D gene. The origin of this receptor is a human donor in a cohort sampled during active COVID-19. The CDR3 region has the sequence CASSFGSSYEQYF. Read as DNA, the sequence is TGTGCCAGCAGCTTCGGTAGCTCCTACGAGCAGTACTTC. Joined to the reference TRBV11-2 and TRBJ2-7 proteins, this CDR3 gives the full variable domain: EAGVAQSPRYKIIEKRQSVAFWCNPISGHATLYWYQQILGQGPKLLIQFQNNGVVDDSQLPKDRFSAERLKGVDSTLKIQPAKLEDSAVYLCASSFGSSYEQYFGPGTRLTVT.